These 31 T cell receptor beta chains were sequenced from one sample in a study of human T cells and chemical hapten exposure. The sample's time point: pre-sensitization, week 0. Described treatment: therapeutic diphenylcyclopropenone sensitization with weekly scalp DPC. Each CDR3 protein gets one entry after TCRdb re-called the RACE reads with MiXCR. The sample lists about 74,000 distinct CDR3 sequences; around 13% were seen once. Source: whole blood, taken in connection with sensitization to the hapten diphenylcyclopropenone (DPC). Source of these receptors: a woman in her forties or fifties with alopecia areata. Some clones in this sample may be carry-over from other donors' samples.

V is TRBV6-5 and J is TRBJ1-5; 7 positions match TRBD1. V shed 4 bases and J 5 bases; nucleotides not matched to a gene: 5. This CDR3 has 14 residues. The V gene's germline CDR1 is MNHEY and CDR2 SVGAGI. This CDR3 reads CASSLSTGYQPQHF. In DNA form, the CDR3 reads TGTGCCAGCAGTTTATCGACAGGGTATCAGCCCCAGCATTTT.

This clonotype was counted a few times. The J gene is TRBJ2-3, the V gene TRBV12-3 or TRBV12-4; TRBD2 matches at 10 bases. V was clipped by 5 bases and J by 5 bases; unmatched bases: 7. The CDR3 sequence is 15 residues long. CDR3 protein: CASSIRLAGIDTQYF. CDR3 DNA sequence: TGTGCCAGCAGTATAAGACTAGCGGGTATAGATACGCAGTATTTT.

This clonotype was seen more than once but under ten times. This sequence joins TRBV12-3 or TRBV12-4 and TRBJ2-3; no firm D call. Trimming stripped 5 bases from V and 4 bases from J, with 13 bases between. The CDR3 totals 14 residues. CDR3 bases: TGTGCCAGCAGTCCGATCTATGGGGCAGATACGCAGTATTTT. This encodes CASSPIYGADTQYF.

This chain uses TRBV4-1 with TRBJ1-2; D not certain. V was trimmed by 3 bases and J by 7 bases, leaving 15 bases between them. Germline V gene data show CDR1 as MGHRA and CDR2 as YSYEKL. This CDR3 has 14 amino acids. CDR3: CASSQTRLRSGYTF. The CDR3 DNA is TGCGCCAGCAGCCAGACCCGACTCCGTTCTGGCTACACCTTC.

The chain couples TRBV2 to TRBJ2-2; D is possibly TRBD2 (5 bases). The CDR3 totals 16 residues. V gave up 3 bases and J gave up 0 bases, with 11 bases separating them. Germline values: CDR1 SNHLY, CDR2 FYNNEI. The CDR3 region is CASSELGGSNTGELFF. In DNA, the CDR3 is TGTGCCAGCAGTGAGCTCGGCGGGTCGAACACCGGGGAGCTGTTTTTT.

V usage is TRBV4-3 and J usage is TRBJ2-4; D is undetermined. V lost 0 bases to trimming and J lost 3 bases, with 9 bases between them. This CDR3 spans 15 amino acids. CDR1 and CDR2 (germline): LGHNA, YSLEER. CDR3 DNA sequence: TGCGCCAGCAGCCAAGATTTCGGTAACAAAAACATTCAGTACTTC. Amino acid sequence: CASSQDFGNKNIQYF.

This clonotype showed up just a few times. This chain connects TRBV6-2 or TRBV6-3 to TRBJ1-5, with TRBD1 as a possible D gene (5 bases). The CDR3 sequence is 15 residues long. V lost 2 bases and J 1 base, leaving 9 bases between the germline ends. Looked up from germline, CDR1 is MNHEY and CDR2 is SVGEGT. CDR3 DNA: TGTGCCAGCAGTTACGTTAGGGGAAGCAATCAGCCCCAGCATTTT. Residues: CASSYVRGSNQPQHF.

The rearrangement joins TRBV6-2 or TRBV6-3 to TRBJ2-7, with 7 positions matching TRBD2. CDR1 and CDR2 (germline): MNHEY, SVGEGT. The CDR3 loop spans 14 amino acids. The V and J ends lost 5 bases and 2 bases, in that order; junction bases with no gene match: 6. CDR3: CASSIREGPYEQYF. The DNA for the CDR3 is TGTGCCAGCAGTATAAGGGAGGGCCCCTACGAGCAGTACTTC.

CDR3 nucleotides: TGCGCCAGCAGTGATACCGGAAACACCATATATTTT. This translates into CASSDTGNTIYF. The chain uses TRBV5-1 and TRBJ1-3; D is unclear. The CDR3 extends over 12 amino acids. Germline V gene data show CDR1 as SGHRS and CDR2 as YFSETQ. V was clipped by 5 bases and J by 4 bases, with 7 bases between them. Variable domain in full (rest from reference TRBV5-1 and TRBJ1-3): KAGVTQTPRYLIKTRGQQVTLSCSPISGHRSVSWYQQTPGQGLQFLFEYFSETQRNKGNFPGRFSGRQFSNSRSEMNVSTLELGDSALYLCASSDTGNTIYFGEGSWLTVV.

This clonotype was seen only a few times. The gene calls are TRBV24-1 and TRBJ2-1; 12 bases align to TRBD2. Germline-derived CDR1 and CDR2 are KGHDR and SFDVKD. Losses at the gene ends were 3 bases for V and 7 bases for J; bases not matched to a gene: 3. CDR3 length: 15 amino acids. The CDR3 DNA follows: TGTGCCACCAGTGATGGGACTAGCGGGTTGAATGAGCAGTTCTTC. Protein sequence: CATSDGTSGLNEQFF.

This clonotype was counted between two and nine times. This chain joins TRBV7-2 and TRBJ2-5, with D possibly called TRBD1 or TRBD2 (5 bases each). CDR1 SGHTA and CDR2 FQGNSA come from the germline V gene. The V gene lost 5 bases and the J gene lost 3 bases, with 16 bases spanning the gap. This CDR3 spans 15 amino acids. The CDR3 spells CASSREKGTEETQYF. The CDR3 DNA follows: TGTGCCAGCAGCAGGGAGAAAGGGACGGAAGAGACCCAGTACTTC. Using reference TRBV7-2 and TRBJ2-5 for the parts outside the CDR3, the full variable domain is GAGVSQSPSNKVTEKGKDVELRCDPISGHTALYWYRQSLGQGLEFLIYFQGNSAPDKSGLPSDRFSAERTGGSVSTLTIQRTQQEDSAVYLCASSREKGTEETQYFGPGTRLLVL.

The table lists this clonotype with a few counts. The J gene is TRBJ1-1, the V gene TRBV2; D uncertain. Trimming removed 10 bases from V and 1 base from J, with 10 bases in between. This CDR3 region has 12 residues. Germline CDR1 and CDR2: SNHLY and FYNNEI. The CDR3 loop reads CATRTANTEAFF. CDR3 bases: TGTGCCACCAGGACGGCGAACACTGAAGCTTTCTTT. Using reference TRBV2 and TRBJ1-1 for the parts outside the CDR3, the full variable domain is EPEVTQTPSHQVTQMGQEVILRCVPISNHLYFYWYRQILGQKVEFLVSFYNNEISEKSEIFDDQFSVERPDGSNFTLKIRSTKLEDSAMYFCATRTANTEAFFGQGTRLTVV.

The chain is built from TRBV4-1 and TRBJ2-7; D gene unclear. Germline CDR1 is MGHRA and CDR2 is YSYEKL. The V end lost 0 bases, the J end lost 3 bases, and 9 bases lay between the germline ends. The CDR3 is 14 residues long. This CDR3 reads CASSQEPQFYEQYF. Written as DNA, the CDR3 is TGCGCCAGCAGCCAAGAACCACAGTTCTACGAGCAGTACTTC.

V gene TRBV10-3 combines with J gene TRBJ2-1, with TRBD1 as a possible D gene (5 bases). The ends were cut back, 0 bases at V and 2 bases at J, with 14 bases in the middle. CDR3 size: 17 residues. From germline, CDR1 is ENHRY and CDR2 SYGVKD. The CDR3: CAISESIQETAYNEQFF. As DNA, the CDR3 is TGTGCCATCAGTGAGTCGATACAGGAGACGGCCTACAATGAGCAGTTCTTC.

This clonotype occurred many times. The V and J genes are TRBV2 and TRBJ1-1; D gene uncertain. The CDR3 extends over 13 amino acids. The V gene lost 8 bases and the J gene lost 1 base, with 11 bases spanning the gap. Germline-derived CDR1 and CDR2 are SNHLY and FYNNEI. The CDR3 nucleotides read TGTGCCAGCCGAATTAATAGGAACACTGAAGCTTTCTTT. Translation: CASRINRNTEAFF. The whole variable domain, filled in from reference TRBV2 and TRBJ1-1, reads EPEVTQTPSHQVTQMGQEVILRCVPISNHLYFYWYRQILGQKVEFLVSFYNNEISEKSEIFDDQFSVERPDGSNFTLKIRSTKLEDSAMYFCASRINRNTEAFFGQGTRLTVV.

Many counts were recorded for this clonotype. This rearrangement joins TRBV28 to TRBJ1-1; D remains ambiguous. The CDR3 is 15 residues long. The V end lost 4 bases, the J end lost 4 bases, and 16 bases lay between the germline ends. CDR1 and CDR2 from the germline V gene are MDHEN and SYDVKM. The CDR3 loop reads CASSSGSGVGTEAFF. CDR3 bases: TGTGCCAGCAGTTCCGGCAGCGGTGTGGGCACTGAAGCTTTCTTT.

Many counts were recorded for this clonotype. The rearrangement uses TRBV29-1 and TRBJ2-5; TRBD1 agrees at 7 bases. Germline V gene sequence: CDR1 SQVTM, CDR2 ANQGSEA. CDR3 length equals 14 residues. J lost 1 base, V lost 5 bases, and 7 bases had no gene match. CDR3 DNA: TGCAGCGTTCTATCTCGACAGGGCCAAGAGACCCAGTACTTC. Amino acids: CSVLSRQGQETQYF.

This clonotype was seen many times. The chain links TRBV27 to TRBJ1-6; D ambiguous. The CDR3 totals 13 residues. Germline V gene sequence: CDR1 MNHEY, CDR2 SMNVEV (reference sequence). V was clipped by 5 bases and J by 4 bases, with 6 bases between them. The CDR3 region has the DNA TGTGCCAGCAGTATGGTTTATAATTCACCCCTCCACTTT. Residues: CASSMVYNSPLHF.

The chain has TRBV4-1 and TRBJ1-4; a possible D gene is TRBD1 (6 bases). V dropped 4 bases and J dropped 0 bases, with 12 bases sitting between them. The CDR3 spans 16 residues. The germline V gene encodes CDR1 MGHRA and CDR2 YSYEKL. CDR3 nucleotide sequence: TGCGCCAGCAGCCGGGGGACATCCGCAACTAATGAAAAACTGTTTTTT. It specifies CASSRGTSATNEKLFF.

This clonotype was counted at least ten times. This chain links TRBV2 with TRBJ1-6; no clear D gene. The CDR3 covers 15 residues. In germline, CDR1 is SNHLY, CDR2 FYNNEI. V lost 6 bases and J 5 bases, leaving 14 bases between the germline ends. CDR3 sequence reads: CASSGGNSHNSPLHF. The CDR3 coding sequence is TGTGCCAGCAGCGGTGGAAACAGTCATAATTCACCCCTCCACTTT.

This clonotype has more than one count but fewer than ten. V gene TRBV11-2 combines with J gene TRBJ2-2; 7 bases agree with TRBD2. This CDR3 is 17 amino acids long. Trimming cost V 1 base and J 0 bases; bases outside gene matches: 5. Germline V CDR1 and CDR2: SGHAT, FQNNGV. Here the CDR3 DNA reads TGTGCCAGCAGCTTAGTCGGGCTAGCGGCGAACACCGGGGAGCTGTTTTTT. Translated: CASSLVGLAANTGELFF.

The chain carries TRBV28 and TRBJ1-4; maybe TRBD1 (5 bases). Trimming shortened V by 6 bases and J by 0 bases, and 11 bases separated the two germline ends. The CDR3 totals 15 residues. Germline V lookup: CDR1 MDHEN, CDR2 SYDVKM. The CDR3, as DNA: TGTGCCAGCAGCCCCGGGGGTGCAACTAATGAAAAACTGTTTTTT. Protein product: CASSPGGATNEKLFF.

The chain combines TRBV4-3 with TRBJ2-1; 9 nucleotides line up with TRBD2. Losses at the gene ends were 0 bases for V and 2 bases for J; bases not matched to a gene: 8. The CDR3 is made up of 18 amino acids. Germline CDR1 and CDR2: LGHNA and YSLEER. The CDR3 loop reads CASSQDWGSGRPYNEQFF. For the CDR3, the DNA is TGCGCCAGCAGCCAAGATTGGGGGAGCGGGAGGCCCTACAATGAGCAGTTCTTC.

In its sample, this clonotype was seen a few times. The chain recombines TRBV7-2 with TRBJ2-1; 7 bases are a match to TRBD2. This CDR3 has 15 residues. The V and J ends lost 5 bases and 5 bases, in that order; junction bases with no gene match: 9. The germline gives CDR1 SGHTA, CDR2 FQGNSA. The CDR3 spells CASSPTLTSHNEQFF. DNA of the CDR3: TGTGCCAGCAGCCCAACCTTGACTAGCCACAATGAGCAGTTCTTC.

This chain joins TRBV20-1 and TRBJ1-5; D is undetermined. Trimming took 3 bases from V and 6 from J, leaving 12 bases between them. Germline values: CDR1 DFQATT, CDR2 SNEGSKA (reference sequence). The CDR3 is 13 amino acids. CDR3 amino acids: CSASEYPGQPQHF. CDR3 sequence (DNA): TGCAGTGCTAGCGAATATCCAGGTCAGCCCCAGCATTTT.

This clonotype has more than one count but fewer than ten. V is TRBV2 and J is TRBJ2-2; possible D gene TRBD1, 6 bases. With 7 bases removed from V and 1 base from J, the gap between germline ends came to 10 bases. Germline V lookup: CDR1 SNHLY, CDR2 FYNNEI. CDR3 length equals 14 residues. Here the CDR3 reads CASNPQGNTGELFF. CDR3 bases: TGTGCCAGCAACCCACAGGGGAACACCGGGGAGCTGTTTTTT.

The sample holds many counts of this clonotype. The CDR3 reads CSVEGGTTNYGYTF. CDR3 nucleotide sequence: TGCAGCGTTGAAGGAGGGACTACTAACTATGGCTACACCTTC. The J gene is TRBJ1-2, the V gene TRBV29-1; TRBD1 might be the D (5 bases). Germline lookup yields CDR1 SQVTM and CDR2 ANQGSEA. This CDR3 spans 14 amino acids. V lost 1 base and J 0 bases, leaving 9 bases between the germline ends.

This clonotype was seen a few times. The chain joins TRBV14 to TRBJ2-3; D is uncertain. Germline V gene data show CDR1 as SGHDN and CDR2 as FVKESK. Trimming removed 1 base from V and 5 bases from J, with 13 bases in between. The CDR3 is made up of 15 amino acids. CDR3 protein: CASSQVRSRGDTQYF. In nucleotides, the CDR3 is TGTGCCAGCAGCCAAGTGAGGTCCCGAGGAGATACGCAGTATTTT. The full variable domain, its missing parts supplied by reference TRBV14 and TRBJ2-3, is EAGVTQFPSHSVIEKGQTVTLRCDPISGHDNLYWYRRVMGKEIKFLLHFVKESKQDESGMPNNRFLAERTGGTYSTLKVQPAELEDSGVYFCASSQVRSRGDTQYFGPGTRLTVL.

This clonotype was found many times. The chain links TRBV4-1 to TRBJ1-2; maybe TRBD1 (6 bases). The CDR3 has 14 amino acids. V was pared by 0 bases and J by 7 bases, with 12 bases between. CDR1 is MGHRA, CDR2 YSYEKL, per germline. CDR3 residues: CASSQEGAGGGYTF. The CDR3 DNA reads as TGCGCCAGCAGCCAAGAGGGGGCAGGAGGTGGCTACACCTTC.

This clonotype showed up just a few times. The chain couples TRBV20-1 to TRBJ2-7; the D gene is possibly TRBD1 (5 bases). This CDR3 spans 12 amino acids. Trimming stripped 6 bases from V and 2 bases from J, with 11 bases between. CDR1 and CDR2 (germline): DFQATT, SNEGSKA (reference sequence). The CDR3 sequence: CSASDKTYEQYF. The CDR3, as DNA: TGCAGTGCCTCGGACAAGACCTACGAGCAGTACTTC.

This chain uses TRBV20-1 with TRBJ2-2, with D possibly being TRBD1 or TRBD2 (6 bases each). The germline V gene has CDR1 DFQATT and CDR2 SNEGSKA (reference sequence). The CDR3 has 15 residues. Here the CDR3 DNA reads TGCGGGACTTCCGGGGGACACTCCCGCGTCGGGGAGCTGTTTTTT. This sequence encodes CGTSGGHSRVGELFF.